Here is one T cell receptor (beta chain) with its context. The sample originates from a study of PD-L1 blockade in urothelial cancer. Study overall: Blood analysis was done at 3 weeks (second dose) and 6 weeks after treatment began. T cell content in blood samples showed a median of around 140,000.

Each patient's cancer was a locally advanced or metastatic urothelial carcinoma. Method: immunoSEQ multiplex PCR; TCRdb's copy keeps in-frame clones and lacks some. The table has 40,000 to 55,000 clones, under 90% seen once. With 6 bases removed from V and 0 bases from J, the gap between germline ends came to 12 bases. The germline V gene has CDR1 MDHEN and CDR2 SYDVKM. The CDR3 runs to 15 residues. The rearrangement links TRBV28 to TRBJ2-1, with D hard to call. The sample here was PBMCs, taken around atezolizumab (anti-PD-L1) treatment. This TCR derives from a man between 40 and 49 years old with urothelial cancer. CDR3 sequence: CASRPLYSSYNEQFF. DNA of the CDR3: TGTGCCAGCAGGCCCCTTTACAGCTCCTACAATGAGCAGTTCTTC.